Reported below is one TCR beta chain. Its matching antigen is unknown. The sample belongs to a study of PD-1 blockade in classical Hodgkin lymphoma. Libraries were prepared by immunoSEQ multiplex PCR; TCRdb keeps only in-frame clonotypes and omits some of them. The data hold around 30,000 clones, with more than 60% observed a single time. Brentuximab vedotin exposure varied among the patients, all of whom had relapsed after autologous stem cell transplantation. Germline CDR1 SGHTA, CDR2 FQGTGA. Trimming cost V 4 bases and J 6 bases, with 10 bases left between them. The CDR3 contains 13 residues. General observations from the study: Complete responders entered with baseline diversity on par with newly diagnosed patients, the results showed.

The specimen was peripheral blood mononuclear cells (PBMCs), collected before the second cycle of nivolumab. This receptor was taken from a human donor with classical Hodgkin lymphoma. The chain recombines TRBV7-3 with TRBJ2-1, with D possibly being TRBD1 (6 bases). The chain's CDR3 is CASSSDSRNEQFF. Here the CDR3 DNA reads TGTGCCAGCAGCTCGGACAGCCGCAATGAGCAGTTCTTC.